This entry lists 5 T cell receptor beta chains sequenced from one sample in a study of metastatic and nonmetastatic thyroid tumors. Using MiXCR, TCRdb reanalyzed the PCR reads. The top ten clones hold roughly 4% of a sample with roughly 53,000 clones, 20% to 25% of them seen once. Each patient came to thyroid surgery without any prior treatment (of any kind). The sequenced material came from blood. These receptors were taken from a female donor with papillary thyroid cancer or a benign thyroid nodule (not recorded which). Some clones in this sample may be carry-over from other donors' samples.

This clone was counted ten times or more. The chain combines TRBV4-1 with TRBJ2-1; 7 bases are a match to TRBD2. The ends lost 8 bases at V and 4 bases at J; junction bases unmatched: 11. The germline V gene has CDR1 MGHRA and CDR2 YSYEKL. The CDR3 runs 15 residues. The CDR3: CASQKGAGTYNEQFF. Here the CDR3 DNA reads TGCGCCAGCCAGAAAGGAGCGGGGACTTACAATGAGCAGTTCTTC.

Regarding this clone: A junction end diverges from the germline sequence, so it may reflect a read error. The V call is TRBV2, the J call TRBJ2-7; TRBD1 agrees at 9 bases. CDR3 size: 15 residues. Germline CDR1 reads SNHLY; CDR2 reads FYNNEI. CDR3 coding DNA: TGTGCCAGCAGTCCGGACAGGGGTCTTATCTACGAACAGAACTTC. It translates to CASSPDRGLIYEQNF.

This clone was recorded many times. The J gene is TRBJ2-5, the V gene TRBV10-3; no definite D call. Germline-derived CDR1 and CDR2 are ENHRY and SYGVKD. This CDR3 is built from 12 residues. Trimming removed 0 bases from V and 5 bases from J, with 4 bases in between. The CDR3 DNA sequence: TGTGCCATCAGTGAGTCCAGGGAGACCCAGTACTTC. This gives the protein CAISESRETQYF.

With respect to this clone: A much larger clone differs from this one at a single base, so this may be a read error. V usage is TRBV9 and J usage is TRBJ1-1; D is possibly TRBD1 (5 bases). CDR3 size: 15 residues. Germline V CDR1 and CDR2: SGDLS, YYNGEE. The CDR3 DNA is TGTGTCAGCAGCGCAACCGGGGCCGATGGGACTGAAGCTTTCTTT. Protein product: CVSSATGADGTEAFF.

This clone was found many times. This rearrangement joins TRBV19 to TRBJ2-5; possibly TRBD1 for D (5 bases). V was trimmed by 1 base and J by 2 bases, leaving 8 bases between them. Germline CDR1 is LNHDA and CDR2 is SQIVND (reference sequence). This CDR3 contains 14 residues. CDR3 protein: CASSIGTGQETQYF. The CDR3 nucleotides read TGTGCCAGTAGTATAGGAACAGGTCAAGAGACCCAGTACTTC.